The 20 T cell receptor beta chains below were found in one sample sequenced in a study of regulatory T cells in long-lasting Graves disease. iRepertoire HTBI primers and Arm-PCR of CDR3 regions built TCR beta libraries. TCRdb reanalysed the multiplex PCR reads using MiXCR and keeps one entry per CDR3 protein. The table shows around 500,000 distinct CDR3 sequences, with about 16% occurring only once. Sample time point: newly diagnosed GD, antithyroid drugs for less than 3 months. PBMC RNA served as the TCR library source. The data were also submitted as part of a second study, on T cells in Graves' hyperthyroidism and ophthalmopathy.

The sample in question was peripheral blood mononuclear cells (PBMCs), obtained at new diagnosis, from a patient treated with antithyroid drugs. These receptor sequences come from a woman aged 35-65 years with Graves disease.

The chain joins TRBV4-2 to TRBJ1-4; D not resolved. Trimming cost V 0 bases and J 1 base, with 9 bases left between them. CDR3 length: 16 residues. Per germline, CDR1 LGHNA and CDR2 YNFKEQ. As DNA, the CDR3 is TGTGCCAGCAGCCAAGATGAGGGTGGAACTAATGAAAAACTGTTTTTT. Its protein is CASSQDEGGTNEKLFF.

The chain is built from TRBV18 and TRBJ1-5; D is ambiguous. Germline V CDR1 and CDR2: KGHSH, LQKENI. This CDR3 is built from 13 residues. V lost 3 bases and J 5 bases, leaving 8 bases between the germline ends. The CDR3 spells CASSPGMYQPQHF. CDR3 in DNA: TGTGCCAGCTCACCCGGGATGTATCAGCCCCAGCATTTT.

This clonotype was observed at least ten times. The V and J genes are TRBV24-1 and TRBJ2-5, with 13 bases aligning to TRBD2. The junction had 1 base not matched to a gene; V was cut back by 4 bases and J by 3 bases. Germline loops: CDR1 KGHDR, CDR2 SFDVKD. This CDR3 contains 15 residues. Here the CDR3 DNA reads TGTGCCACCAGTGACGGACTAGCGGGAGAAGAGACCCAGTACTTC. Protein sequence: CATSDGLAGEETQYF.

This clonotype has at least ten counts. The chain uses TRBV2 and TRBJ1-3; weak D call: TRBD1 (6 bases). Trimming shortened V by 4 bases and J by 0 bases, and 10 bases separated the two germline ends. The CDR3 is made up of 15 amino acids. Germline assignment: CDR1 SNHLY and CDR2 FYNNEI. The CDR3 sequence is CASSVEGGSGNTIYF. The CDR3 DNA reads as TGTGCCAGCAGTGTTGAGGGGGGCTCTGGAAACACCATATATTTT.

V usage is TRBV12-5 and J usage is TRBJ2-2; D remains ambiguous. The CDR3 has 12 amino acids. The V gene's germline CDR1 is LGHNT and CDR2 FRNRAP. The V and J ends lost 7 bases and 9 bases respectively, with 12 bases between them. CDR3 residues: CASASEFRELFF. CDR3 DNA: TGTGCTAGTGCCTCGGAGTTCCGGGAGCTGTTTTTT.

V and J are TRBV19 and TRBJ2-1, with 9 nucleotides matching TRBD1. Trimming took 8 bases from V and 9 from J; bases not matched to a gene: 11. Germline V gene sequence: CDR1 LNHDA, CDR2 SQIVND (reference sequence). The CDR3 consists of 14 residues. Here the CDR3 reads CASGEQGAVGEQFF. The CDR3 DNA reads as TGTGCCAGTGGGGAACAGGGGGCAGTAGGTGAGCAGTTCTTC.

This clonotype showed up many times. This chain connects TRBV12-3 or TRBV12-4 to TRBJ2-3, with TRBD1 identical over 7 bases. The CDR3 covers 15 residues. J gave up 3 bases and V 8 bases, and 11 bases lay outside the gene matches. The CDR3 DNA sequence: TGTGCCAGCCGATATTCGACAGGGACGACAGATACGCAGTATTTT. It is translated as CASRYSTGTTDTQYF.

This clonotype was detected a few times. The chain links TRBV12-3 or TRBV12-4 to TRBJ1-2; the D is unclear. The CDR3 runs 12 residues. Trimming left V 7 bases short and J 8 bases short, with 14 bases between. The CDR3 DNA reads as TGTGCCAGCACCCACCCCGTGGAGGGCTACACCTTC. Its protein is CASTHPVEGYTF.

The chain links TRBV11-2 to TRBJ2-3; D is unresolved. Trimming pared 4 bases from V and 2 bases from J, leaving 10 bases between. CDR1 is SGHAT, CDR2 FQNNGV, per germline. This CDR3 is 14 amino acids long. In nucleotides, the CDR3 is TGTGCCAGCAGCTCGCGACCCTTCACAGATACGCAGTATTTT. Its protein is CASSSRPFTDTQYF. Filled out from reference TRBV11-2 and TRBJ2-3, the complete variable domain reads EAGVAQSPRYKIIEKRQSVAFWCNPISGHATLYWYQQILGQGPKLLIQFQNNGVVDDSQLPKDRFSAERLKGVDSTLKIQPAKLEDSAVYLCASSSRPFTDTQYFGPGTRLTVL.

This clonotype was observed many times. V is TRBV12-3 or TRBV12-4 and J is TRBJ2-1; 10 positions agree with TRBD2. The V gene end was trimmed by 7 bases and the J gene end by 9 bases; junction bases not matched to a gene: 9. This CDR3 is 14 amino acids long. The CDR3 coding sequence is TGTGCCAGCATCCCGGGACTAGCGACCTCTGAGCAGTTCTTC. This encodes CASIPGLATSEQFF.

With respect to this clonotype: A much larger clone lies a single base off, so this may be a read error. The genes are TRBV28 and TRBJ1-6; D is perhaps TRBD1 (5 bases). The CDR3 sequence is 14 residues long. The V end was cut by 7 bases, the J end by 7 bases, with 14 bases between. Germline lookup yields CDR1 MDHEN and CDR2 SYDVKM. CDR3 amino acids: CASTPGRPNSPLHF. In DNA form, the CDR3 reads TGTGCCAGCACCCCGGGACGGCCAAATTCACCCCTCCACTTT.

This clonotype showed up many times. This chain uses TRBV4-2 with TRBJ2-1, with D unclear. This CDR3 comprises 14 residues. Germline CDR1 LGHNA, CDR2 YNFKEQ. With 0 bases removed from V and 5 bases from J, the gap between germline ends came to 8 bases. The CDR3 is CASSQEGMDNEQFF. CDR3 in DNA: TGTGCCAGCAGCCAAGAAGGGATGGACAATGAGCAGTTCTTC.

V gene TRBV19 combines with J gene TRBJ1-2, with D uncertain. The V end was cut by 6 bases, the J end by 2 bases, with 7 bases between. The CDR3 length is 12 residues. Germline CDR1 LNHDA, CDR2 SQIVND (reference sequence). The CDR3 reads CASRVSNYGYTF. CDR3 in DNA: TGTGCCAGTAGAGTGTCGAACTATGGCTACACCTTC.

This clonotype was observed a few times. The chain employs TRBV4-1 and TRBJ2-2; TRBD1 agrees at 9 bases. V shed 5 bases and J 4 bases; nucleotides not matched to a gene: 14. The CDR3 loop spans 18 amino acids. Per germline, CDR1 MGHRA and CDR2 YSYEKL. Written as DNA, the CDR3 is TGCGCCAGCAGCTCACACAGGGGGCGCAATTTCGGCACCGGGGAGCTGTTTTTT. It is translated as CASSSHRGRNFGTGELFF.

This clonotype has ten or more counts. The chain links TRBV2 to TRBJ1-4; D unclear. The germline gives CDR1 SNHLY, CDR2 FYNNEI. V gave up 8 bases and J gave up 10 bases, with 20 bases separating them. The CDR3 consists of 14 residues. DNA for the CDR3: TGTGCCAGCGGCGTATTGGCGGAGGGAGGAAAACTGTTTTTT. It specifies CASGVLAEGGKLFF.

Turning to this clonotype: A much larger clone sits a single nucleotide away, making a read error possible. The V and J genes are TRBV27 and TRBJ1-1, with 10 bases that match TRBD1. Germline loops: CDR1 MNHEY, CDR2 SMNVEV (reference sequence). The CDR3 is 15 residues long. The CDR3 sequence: CASRVLGQGGPEASF. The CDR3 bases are TGTGCCAGCAGAGTACTCGGACAGGGGGGACCTGAAGCTTCCTTT.

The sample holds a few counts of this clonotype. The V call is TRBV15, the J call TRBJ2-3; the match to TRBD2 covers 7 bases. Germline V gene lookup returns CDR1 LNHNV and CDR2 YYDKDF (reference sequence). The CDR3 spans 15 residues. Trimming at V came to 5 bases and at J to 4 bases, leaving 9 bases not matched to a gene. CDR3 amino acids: CATSPLGGKPDTQYF. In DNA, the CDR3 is TGTGCCACCAGCCCCCTCGGGGGGAAGCCAGATACGCAGTATTTT.

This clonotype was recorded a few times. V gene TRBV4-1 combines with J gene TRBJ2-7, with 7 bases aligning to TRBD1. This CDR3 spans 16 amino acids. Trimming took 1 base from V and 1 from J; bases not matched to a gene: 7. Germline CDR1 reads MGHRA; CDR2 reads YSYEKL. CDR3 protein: CASSQAIGTASYEQYF. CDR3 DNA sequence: TGCGCCAGCAGCCAAGCCATCGGGACAGCTTCCTACGAGCAGTACTTC.

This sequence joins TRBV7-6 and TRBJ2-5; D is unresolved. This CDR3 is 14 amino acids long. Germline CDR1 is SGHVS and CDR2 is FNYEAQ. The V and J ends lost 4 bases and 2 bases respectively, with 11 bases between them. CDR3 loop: CASSSRVLQETQYF. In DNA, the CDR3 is TGTGCCAGCAGCTCTCGTGTCCTACAAGAGACCCAGTACTTC.

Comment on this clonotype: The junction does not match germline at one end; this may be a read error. This CDR3 reads CASSLGLAEEAQYF. The CDR3 DNA follows: TGTGCCAGCAGCCTGGGACTAGCGGAAGAGGCCCAGTACTTC. The rearrangement uses TRBV12-3 or TRBV12-4 and TRBJ2-5; 11 nucleotides match TRBD2. The CDR3 has 14 amino acids.